The following is a T cell receptor beta chain sequence with its context. This clone was seen just once. Its recognized antigen is unknown. One base away there is no much larger clone; base qualities are not given. The sample's time point label, decoded: individuals recovered from natural SARS-CoV-2 infection. The data are from a study of Ad26.COV2.S vaccination and SARS-CoV-2 variants (dated by TCRdb to the early 2020s). A note on the overall study: TCRbeta repertoire sequencing was used to assess the specificity and breadth of SARS-CoV-2-reactive T cell receptors after Ad26.COV2.S vaccination. A total of around 32 samples were included in the TCR-sequenced set, comprising 19 Ad26.COV2.S vaccine recipients, 5 placebo recipients and 8 SARS-CoV-2 convalescent individuals. On the study overall, not on this receptor specifically: Non-spike TCR breadth was comparable between vaccine and placebo recipients, consistent with the vaccine containing only spike. After vaccination, substantial breadth of spike-specific CD8+ and CD4+ T cell responses was reported. Compared with placebo recipients, Ad26.COV2.S recipients showed higher spike-specific TCR breadth (P = 0.0014). It was noted by the authors that total T cell responses may have been underestimated by the TCR breadth and depth analyses.

Including cysteine and phenylalanine, the CDR3 has 12 amino acids. The read is trimmed to its CDR3 DNA, 36 bases read in frame from base 1. Trimming at the junction amounts to 8 bases on V and 3 bases on J, and the germline ends lie 8 bases apart. Per the germline V gene, SGHTA is the CDR1 and FQGTGA is the CDR2. TCRbeta CDR3 regions were sequenced with the immunoSEQ Assay. After extraction, genomic DNA underwent amplification by bias-controlled multiplex PCR, followed by high-throughput sequencing. In the source study's methods: To quantify the absolute abundance of each unique TCRbeta CDR3 region, sequences were collapsed and filtered. T cell fraction was estimated by normalization of TCRbeta template counts to usable DNA, with usable DNA being measured through amplification of reference genes present in all nucleated cells. Repertoire TCRs were annotated as SARS-CoV-2-specific when V gene, CDR3 amino acid sequence and J gene were exactly matched to a known reactive TCR set. The reference SARS-CoV-2 TCR set was obtained from MIRA and was filtered for enrichment in COVID-19-positive ImmuneCODE repertoires, whereby public or cross-reactive TCRs were removed. Using the MIRA antigens, annotated TCRs were further analysed by specific ORF or by position within an ORF. Depth was the summed frequency of annotated unique rearrangements, while breadth was defined as annotated unique rearrangements over total unique productive rearrangements. TCR breadth was compared between groups using two-sided Wilcoxon rank-sum tests. What TCRdb holds here is the immuneACCESS table cut down to in-frame rearrangements. Part of the clones is not present; checked against another copy, under half of the missing clones reflect an unresolved V gene, and the others are unexplained. Clone size and V and J calls were adopted from that table, with D and trimming inferred from the DNA. The sample table records around 170,000 clones; roughly nine tenths of these occur just once. The ten largest make up 4.5% to 7.5% of the sample.

The specimen comprised peripheral blood, sampled after recovery from COVID-19. This receptor was obtained from a human donor who had recovered from COVID-19. Recombination connected TRBV7-3 to TRBJ2-1; the D gene lacks a confident call. The DNA sequence is given as TGTGCCAGCGGGCGGAGCTACAATGAGCAGTTCTTC. Its protein product is CASGRSYNEQFF.